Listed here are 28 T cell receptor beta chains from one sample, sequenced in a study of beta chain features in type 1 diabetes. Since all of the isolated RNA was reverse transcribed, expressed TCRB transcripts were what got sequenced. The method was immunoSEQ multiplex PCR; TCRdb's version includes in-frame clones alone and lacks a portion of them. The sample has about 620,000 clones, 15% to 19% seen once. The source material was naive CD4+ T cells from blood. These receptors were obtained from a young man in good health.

The CDR3 DNA is TGTGCCAGCAGCTTAGAAGTGGATTTCGCCAAAAACATTCAGTACTTC. Its translation: CASSLEVDFAKNIQYF. The chain recombines TRBV7-9 with TRBJ2-4; unclear D gene. CDR3 length equals 16 residues. Germline CDR1 reads SEHNR; CDR2 reads FQNEAQ (reference sequence). Trimming cost V 1 base and J 1 base, with 11 bases left between them.

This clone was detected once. CDR3: CASSLRQGGAFF. CDR3 sequence (DNA): TGTGCCAGCAGTTTAAGACAGGGGGGAGCTTTCTTT. V usage is TRBV28 and J usage is TRBJ1-1, with 9 bases fitting TRBD1. V was pared by 2 bases and J by 10 bases, with 2 bases of the junction left unmatched. CDR1 is MDHEN, CDR2 SYDVKM, per germline. The CDR3 is made up of 12 amino acids. The full variable domain, its missing parts supplied by reference TRBV28 and TRBJ1-1, is DVKVTQSSRYLVKRTGEKVFLECVQDMDHENMFWYRQDPGLGLRLIYFSYDVKMKEKGDIPEGYSVSREKKERFSLILESASTNQTSMYLCASSLRQGGAFFGQGTRLTVV.

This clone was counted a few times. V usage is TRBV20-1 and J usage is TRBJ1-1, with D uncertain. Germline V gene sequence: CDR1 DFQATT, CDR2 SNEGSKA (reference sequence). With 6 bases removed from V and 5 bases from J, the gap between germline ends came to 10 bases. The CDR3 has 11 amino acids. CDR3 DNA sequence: TGCAGTGCCCGAGCGGTAACTGAAGCTTTCTTT. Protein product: CSARAVTEAFF.

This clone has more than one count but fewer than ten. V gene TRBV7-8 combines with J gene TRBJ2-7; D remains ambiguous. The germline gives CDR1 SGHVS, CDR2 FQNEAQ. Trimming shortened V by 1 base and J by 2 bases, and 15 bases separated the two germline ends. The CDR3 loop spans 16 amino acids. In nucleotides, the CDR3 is TGTGCCAGCAGCTTAGATTGGATCGACGTAACCTACGAGCAGTACTTC. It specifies CASSLDWIDVTYEQYF.

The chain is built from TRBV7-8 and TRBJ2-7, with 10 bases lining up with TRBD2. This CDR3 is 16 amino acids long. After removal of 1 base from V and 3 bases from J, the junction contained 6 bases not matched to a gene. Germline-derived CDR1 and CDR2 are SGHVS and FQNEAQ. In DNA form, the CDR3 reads TGTGCCAGCAGCTTAGGAGTAGCGGGGGGCCACTACGAGCAGTACTTC. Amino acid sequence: CASSLGVAGGHYEQYF.

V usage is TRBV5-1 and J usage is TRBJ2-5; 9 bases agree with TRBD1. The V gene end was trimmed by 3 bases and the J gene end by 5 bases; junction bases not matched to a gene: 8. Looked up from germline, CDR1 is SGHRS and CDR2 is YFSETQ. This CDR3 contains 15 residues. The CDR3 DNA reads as TGCGCCAGCAGCTCTCCGGGACAGGGATGGGAGACCCAGTACTTC. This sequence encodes CASSSPGQGWETQYF.

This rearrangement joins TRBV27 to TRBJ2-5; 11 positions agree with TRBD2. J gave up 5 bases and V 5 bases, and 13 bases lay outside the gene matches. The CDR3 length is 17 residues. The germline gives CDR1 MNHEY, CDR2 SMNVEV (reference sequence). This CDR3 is CASSPLGLAGGVETQYF. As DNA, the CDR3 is TGTGCCAGCAGTCCCCTCGGGCTAGCGGGGGGCGTTGAGACCCAGTACTTC.

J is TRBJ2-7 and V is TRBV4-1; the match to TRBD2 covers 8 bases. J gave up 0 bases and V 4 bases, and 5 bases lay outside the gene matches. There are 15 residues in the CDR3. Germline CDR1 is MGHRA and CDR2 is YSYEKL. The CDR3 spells CASSLRTSPSYEQYF. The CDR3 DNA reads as TGCGCCAGCAGCCTTCGGACTAGCCCCTCCTACGAGCAGTACTTC.

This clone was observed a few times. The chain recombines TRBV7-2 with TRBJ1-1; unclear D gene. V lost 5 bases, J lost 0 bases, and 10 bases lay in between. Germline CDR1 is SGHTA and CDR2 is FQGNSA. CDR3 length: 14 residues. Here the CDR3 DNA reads TGTGCCAGCAGCCCCCTCGTCATGAACACTGAAGCTTTCTTT. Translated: CASSPLVMNTEAFF.

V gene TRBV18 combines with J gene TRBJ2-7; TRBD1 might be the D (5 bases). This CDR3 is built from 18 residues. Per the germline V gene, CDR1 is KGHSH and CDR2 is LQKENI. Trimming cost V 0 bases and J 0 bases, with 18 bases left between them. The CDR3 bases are TGTGCCAGCTCACCACCGATATTGCTGGGGCACAACTCCTACGAGCAGTACTTC. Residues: CASSPPILLGHNSYEQYF.

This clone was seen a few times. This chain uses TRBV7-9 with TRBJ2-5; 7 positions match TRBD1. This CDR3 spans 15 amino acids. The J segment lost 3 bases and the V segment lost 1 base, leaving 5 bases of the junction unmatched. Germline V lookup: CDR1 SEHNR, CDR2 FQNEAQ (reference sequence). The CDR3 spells CASSLGLQGEETQYF. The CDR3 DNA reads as TGTGCCAGCAGCTTAGGGCTTCAGGGGGAAGAGACCCAGTACTTC.

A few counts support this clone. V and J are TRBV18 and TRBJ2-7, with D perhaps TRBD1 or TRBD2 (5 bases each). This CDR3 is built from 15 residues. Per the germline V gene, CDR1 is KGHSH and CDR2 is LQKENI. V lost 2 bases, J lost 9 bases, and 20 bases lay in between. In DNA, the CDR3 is TGTGCCAGCTCACCAGCGGGTAGCGCGTATCAGGGGCAGTACTTC. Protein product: CASSPAGSAYQGQYF.

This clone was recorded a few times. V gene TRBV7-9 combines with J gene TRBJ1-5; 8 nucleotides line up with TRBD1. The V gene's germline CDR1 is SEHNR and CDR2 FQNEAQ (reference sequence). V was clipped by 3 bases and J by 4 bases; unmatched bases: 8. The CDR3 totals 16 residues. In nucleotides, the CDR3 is TGTGCCAGCAGCTTGCGGGTGACAGGGGTGAATCAGCCCCAGCATTTT. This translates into CASSLRVTGVNQPQHF.

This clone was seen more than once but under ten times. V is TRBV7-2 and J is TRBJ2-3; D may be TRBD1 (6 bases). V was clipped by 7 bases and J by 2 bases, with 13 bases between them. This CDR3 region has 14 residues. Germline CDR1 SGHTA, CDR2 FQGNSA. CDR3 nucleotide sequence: TGTGCCAGCACCAGACAGGCCATCACAGATACGCAGTATTTT. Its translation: CASTRQAITDTQYF.

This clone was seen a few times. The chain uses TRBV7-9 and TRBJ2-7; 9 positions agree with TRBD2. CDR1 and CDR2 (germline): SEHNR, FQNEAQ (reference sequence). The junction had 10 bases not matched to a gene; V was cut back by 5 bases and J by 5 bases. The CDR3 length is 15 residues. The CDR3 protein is CASSPGREGVNEQYF. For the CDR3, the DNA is TGTGCCAGCAGCCCGGGGCGGGAGGGCGTAAACGAGCAGTACTTC. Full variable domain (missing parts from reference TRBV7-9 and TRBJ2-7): DTGVSQNPRHKITKRGQNVTFRCDPISEHNRLYWYRQTLGQGPEFLTYFQNEAQLEKSRLLSDRFSAERPKGSFSTLEIQRTEQGDSAMYLCASSPGREGVNEQYFGPGTRLTVT.

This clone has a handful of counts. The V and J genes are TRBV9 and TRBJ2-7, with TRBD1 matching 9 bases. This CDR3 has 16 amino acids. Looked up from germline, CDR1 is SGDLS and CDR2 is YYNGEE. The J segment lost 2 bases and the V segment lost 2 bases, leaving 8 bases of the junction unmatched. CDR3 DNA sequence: TGTGCCAGCAGCGTCGACCCTGGACAGGGGACCTACGAGCAGTACTTC. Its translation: CASSVDPGQGTYEQYF.

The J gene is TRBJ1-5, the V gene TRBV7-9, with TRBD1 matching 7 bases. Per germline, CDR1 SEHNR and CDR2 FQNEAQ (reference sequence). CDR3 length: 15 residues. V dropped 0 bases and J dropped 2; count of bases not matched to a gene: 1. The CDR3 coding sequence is TGTGCCAGCAGCTTAGCGACAGGGCGCAATCAGCCCCAGCATTTT. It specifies CASSLATGRNQPQHF.

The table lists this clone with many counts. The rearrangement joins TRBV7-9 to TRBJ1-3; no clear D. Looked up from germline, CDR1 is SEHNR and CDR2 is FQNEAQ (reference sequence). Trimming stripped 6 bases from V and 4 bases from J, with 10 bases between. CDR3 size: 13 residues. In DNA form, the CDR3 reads TGTGCCAGCAGGCCTGGGGAAGGAAACACCATATATTTT. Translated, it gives CASRPGEGNTIYF.

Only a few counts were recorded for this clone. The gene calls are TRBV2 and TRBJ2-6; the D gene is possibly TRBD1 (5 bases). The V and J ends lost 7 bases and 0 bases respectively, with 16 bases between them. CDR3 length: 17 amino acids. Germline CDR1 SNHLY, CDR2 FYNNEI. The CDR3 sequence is CASNRQVGPSGANVLTF. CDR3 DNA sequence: TGTGCCAGCAACAGGCAGGTGGGCCCCTCTGGGGCCAACGTCCTGACTTTC.

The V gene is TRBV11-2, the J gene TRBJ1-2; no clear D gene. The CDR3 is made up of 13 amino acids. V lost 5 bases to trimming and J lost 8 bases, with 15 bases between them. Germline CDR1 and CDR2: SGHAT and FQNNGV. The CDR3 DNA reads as TGTGCCAGCAGCAACGTCGTAGGGTTAGGCTACACCTTC. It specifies CASSNVVGLGYTF.

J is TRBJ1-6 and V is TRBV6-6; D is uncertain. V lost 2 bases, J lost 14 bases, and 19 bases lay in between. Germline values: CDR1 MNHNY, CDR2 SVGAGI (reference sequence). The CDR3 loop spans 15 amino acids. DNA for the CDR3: TGTGCCAGCAGTTACAAAAATCTTCTCAGCCAGGCCCTCCACTTT. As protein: CASSYKNLLSQALHF.

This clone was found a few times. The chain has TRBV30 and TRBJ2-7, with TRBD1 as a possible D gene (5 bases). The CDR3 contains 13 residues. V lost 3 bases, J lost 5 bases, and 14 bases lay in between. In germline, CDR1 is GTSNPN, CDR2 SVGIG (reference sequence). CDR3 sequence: CAWRRPGNHEQYF. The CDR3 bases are TGTGCCTGGAGACGGCCAGGGAATCACGAGCAGTACTTC.

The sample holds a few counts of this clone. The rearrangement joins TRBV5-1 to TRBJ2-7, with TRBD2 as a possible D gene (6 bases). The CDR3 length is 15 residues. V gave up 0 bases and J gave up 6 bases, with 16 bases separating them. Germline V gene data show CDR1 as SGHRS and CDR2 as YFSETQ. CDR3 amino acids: CASSLEVALGGEQYF. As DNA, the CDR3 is TGCGCCAGCAGCTTGGAGGTAGCCCTGGGGGGCGAGCAGTACTTC.

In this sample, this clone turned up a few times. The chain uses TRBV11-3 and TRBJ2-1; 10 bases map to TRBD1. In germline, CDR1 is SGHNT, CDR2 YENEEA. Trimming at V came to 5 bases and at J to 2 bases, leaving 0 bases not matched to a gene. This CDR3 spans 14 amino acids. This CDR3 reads CASSGTGAYNEQFF. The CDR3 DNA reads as TGTGCCAGCAGCGGGACAGGGGCCTACAATGAGCAGTTCTTC. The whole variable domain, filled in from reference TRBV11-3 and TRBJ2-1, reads EAGVVQSPRYKIIEKKQPVAFWCNPISGHNTLYWYLQNLGQGPELLIRYENEEAVDDSQLPKDRFSAERLKGVDSTLKIQPAELGDSAVYLCASSGTGAYNEQFFGPGTRLTVL.

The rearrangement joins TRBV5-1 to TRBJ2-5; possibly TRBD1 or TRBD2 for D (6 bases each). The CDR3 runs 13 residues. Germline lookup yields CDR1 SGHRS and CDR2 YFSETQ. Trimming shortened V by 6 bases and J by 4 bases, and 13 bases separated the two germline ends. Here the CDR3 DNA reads TGCGCCAGCAAGCCAGAGGGGGGAGAGACCCAGTACTTC. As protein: CASKPEGGETQYF.

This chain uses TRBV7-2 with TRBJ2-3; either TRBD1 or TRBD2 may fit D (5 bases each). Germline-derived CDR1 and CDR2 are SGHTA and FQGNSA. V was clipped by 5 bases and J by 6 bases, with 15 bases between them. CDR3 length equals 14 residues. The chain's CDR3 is CASSLGRIGDTQYF. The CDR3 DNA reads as TGTGCCAGCAGCCTGGGACGGATTGGGGATACGCAGTATTTT.

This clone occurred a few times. The CDR3 sequence: CASSLGTGRGSNQPQHF. DNA of the CDR3: TGTGCCAGCAGTTTAGGGACAGGGCGTGGGAGCAATCAGCCCCAGCATTTT. This chain uses TRBV27 with TRBJ1-5; 9 nucleotides match TRBD1. Germline CDR1 MNHEY, CDR2 SMNVEV (reference sequence). The CDR3 runs to 17 residues. V lost 2 bases and J lost 1; bases outside the gene matches: 6.

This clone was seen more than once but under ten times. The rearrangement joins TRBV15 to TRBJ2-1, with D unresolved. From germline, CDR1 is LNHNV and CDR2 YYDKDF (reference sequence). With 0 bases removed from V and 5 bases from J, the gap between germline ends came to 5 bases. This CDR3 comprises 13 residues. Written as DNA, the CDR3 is TGTGCCACCAGCAGAGACAGACACAATGAGCAGTTCTTC. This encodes CATSRDRHNEQFF.